The following is a T cell receptor beta chain sequence with its context. What it binds is not known. The data originate from a study of OX40 agonist ivuxolimab in advanced cancers. Findings and caveats of the study: Expanded clones were, on average, more numerous in CD8+ T cells than in CD4+. The study observed clonal expansion of CD4+ and CD8+ blood T cells by week 6 at 0.1 to 3.0 mg/kg.

The germline V and J ends were trimmed by 3 bases and 6 bases, with 15 bases remaining between them. The CDR3 consists of 15 residues. Germline CDR1 and CDR2: SGHAT and FQNNGV. Method: immunoSEQ multiplex PCR; TCRdb's copy keeps in-frame clones and lacks some. The repertoire holds 55,000 to 65,000 clones, with 86% as singletons. Anyone with autoimmune disease history or systemic immunosuppression was excluded. This clonotype was sampled from an adult with an advanced solid tumor such as melanoma, head and neck, liver or kidney cancer. The sequencing here drew on CD4+ or CD8+ T cells sorted from blood, taken in a trial of the OX40 agonist ivuxolimab. This rearrangement joins TRBV11-2 to TRBJ1-5; weak D call: TRBD1 (6 bases). The CDR3 DNA follows: TGTGCCAGCAGCTTTAATGCAGGGGATGGTCAGCCCCAGCATTTT. It encodes CASSFNAGDGQPQHF.